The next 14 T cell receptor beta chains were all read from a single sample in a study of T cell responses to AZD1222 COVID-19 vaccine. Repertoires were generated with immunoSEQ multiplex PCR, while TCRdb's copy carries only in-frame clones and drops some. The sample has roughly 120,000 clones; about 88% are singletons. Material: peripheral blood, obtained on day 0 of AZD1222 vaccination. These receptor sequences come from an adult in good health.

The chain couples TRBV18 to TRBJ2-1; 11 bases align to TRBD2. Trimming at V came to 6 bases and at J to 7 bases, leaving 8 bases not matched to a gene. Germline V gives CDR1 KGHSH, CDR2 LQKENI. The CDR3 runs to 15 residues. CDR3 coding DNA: TGTGCCAGCTCCCCAACTAGCGGGAGAGAAAATGAGCAGTTCTTC. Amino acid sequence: CASSPTSGRENEQFF.

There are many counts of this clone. This chain's CDR3 is CSASDSGRVTDTQYF. The CDR3 DNA reads TGCAGTGCTAGTGATAGCGGGAGGGTAACAGATACGCAGTATTTT. The chain uses TRBV20-1 and TRBJ2-3, with TRBD2 identical over 11 bases. CDR3 length: 15 residues. Trimming at V came to 3 bases and at J to 3 bases, leaving 5 bases not matched to a gene. Germline CDR1 and CDR2: DFQATT and SNEGSKA (reference sequence).

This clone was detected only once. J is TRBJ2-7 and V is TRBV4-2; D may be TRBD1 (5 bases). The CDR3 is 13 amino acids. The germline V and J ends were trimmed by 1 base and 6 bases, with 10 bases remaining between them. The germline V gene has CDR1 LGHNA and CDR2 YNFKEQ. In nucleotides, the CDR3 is TGTGCCAGCAGCCAAGTCCAGGGTTCCGAGCAGTACTTC. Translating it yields CASSQVQGSEQYF.

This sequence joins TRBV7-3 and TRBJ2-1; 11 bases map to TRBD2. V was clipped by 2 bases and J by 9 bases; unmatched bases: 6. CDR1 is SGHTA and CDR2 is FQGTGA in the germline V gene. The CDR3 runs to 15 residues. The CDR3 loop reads CASSLYLAGGGEQFF. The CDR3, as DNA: TGTGCCAGCAGCTTATACCTAGCGGGAGGTGGTGAGCAGTTCTTC.

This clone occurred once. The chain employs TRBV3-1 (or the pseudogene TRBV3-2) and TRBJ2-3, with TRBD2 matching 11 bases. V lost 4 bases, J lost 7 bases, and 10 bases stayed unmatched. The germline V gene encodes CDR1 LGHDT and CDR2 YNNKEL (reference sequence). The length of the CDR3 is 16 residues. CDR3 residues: CASSPLAGGGGNTQYF. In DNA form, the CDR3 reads TGTGCCAGCAGCCCTCTAGCGGGGGGCGGGGGAAATACGCAGTATTTT.

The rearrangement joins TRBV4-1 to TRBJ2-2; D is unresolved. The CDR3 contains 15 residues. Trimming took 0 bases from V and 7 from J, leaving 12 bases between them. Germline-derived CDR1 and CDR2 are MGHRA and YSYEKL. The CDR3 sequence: CASSQERLTNGELFF. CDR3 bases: TGCGCCAGCAGCCAAGAGAGGCTCACTAACGGGGAGCTGTTTTTT.

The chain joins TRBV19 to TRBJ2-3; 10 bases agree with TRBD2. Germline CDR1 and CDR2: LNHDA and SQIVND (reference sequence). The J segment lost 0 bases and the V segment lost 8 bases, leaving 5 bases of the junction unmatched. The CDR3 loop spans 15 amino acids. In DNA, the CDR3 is TGTGCCAGTCGCAGCGGGAGGGCTAGCACAGATACGCAGTATTTT. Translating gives CASRSGRASTDTQYF.

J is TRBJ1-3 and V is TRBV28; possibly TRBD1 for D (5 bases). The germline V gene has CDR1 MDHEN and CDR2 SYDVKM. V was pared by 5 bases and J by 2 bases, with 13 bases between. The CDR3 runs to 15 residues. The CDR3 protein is CASSPRVYAGNTIYF. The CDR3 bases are TGTGCCAGCAGTCCCAGGGTCTACGCTGGAAACACCATATATTTT.

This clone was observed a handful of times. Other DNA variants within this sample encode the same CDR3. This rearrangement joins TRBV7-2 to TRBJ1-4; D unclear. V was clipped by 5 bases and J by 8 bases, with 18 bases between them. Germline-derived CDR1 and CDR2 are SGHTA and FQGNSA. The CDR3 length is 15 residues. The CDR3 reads CASSQRTGRNEKLFF. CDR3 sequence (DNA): TGTGCCAGCAGCCAGCGGACCGGTCGGAACGAAAAACTGTTTTTT.

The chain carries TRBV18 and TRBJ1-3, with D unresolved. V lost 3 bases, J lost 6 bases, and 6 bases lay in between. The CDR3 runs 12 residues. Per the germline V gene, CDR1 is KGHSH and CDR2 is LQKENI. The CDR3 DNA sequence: TGTGCCAGCTCACCTGAGGAAAACACCATATATTTT. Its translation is CASSPEENTIYF.

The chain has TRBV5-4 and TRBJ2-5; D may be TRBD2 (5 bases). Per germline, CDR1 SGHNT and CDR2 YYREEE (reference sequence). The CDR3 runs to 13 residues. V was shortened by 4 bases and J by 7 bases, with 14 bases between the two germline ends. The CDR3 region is CASSGPTGVTQYF. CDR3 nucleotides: TGTGCCAGCAGCGGACCCACCGGGGTGACCCAGTACTTC.

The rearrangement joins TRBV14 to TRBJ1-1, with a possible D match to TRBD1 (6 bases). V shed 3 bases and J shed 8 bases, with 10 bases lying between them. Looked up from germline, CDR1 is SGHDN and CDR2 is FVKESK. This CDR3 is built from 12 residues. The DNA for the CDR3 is TGTGCCAGCAGCCACCACAGGGCCGAAGCTTTCTTT. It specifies CASSHHRAEAFF.

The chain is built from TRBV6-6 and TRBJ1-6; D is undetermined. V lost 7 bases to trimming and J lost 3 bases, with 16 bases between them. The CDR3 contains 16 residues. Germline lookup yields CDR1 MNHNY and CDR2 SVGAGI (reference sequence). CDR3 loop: CASTVQGLGYNSPLHF. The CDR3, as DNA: TGTGCCAGCACCGTGCAAGGGCTCGGCTATAATTCACCCCTCCACTTT.

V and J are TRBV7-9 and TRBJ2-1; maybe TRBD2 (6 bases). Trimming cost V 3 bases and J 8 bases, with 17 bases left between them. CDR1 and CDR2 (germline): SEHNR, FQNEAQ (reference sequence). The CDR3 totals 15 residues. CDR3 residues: CASSFGGAGYDEQFF. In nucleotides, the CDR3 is TGTGCCAGCAGCTTCGGTGGGGCGGGGTACGATGAGCAGTTCTTC. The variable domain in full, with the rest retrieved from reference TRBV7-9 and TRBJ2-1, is DTGVSQNPRHKITKRGQNVTFRCDPISEHNRLYWYRQTLGQGPEFLTYFQNEAQLEKSRLLSDRFSAERPKGSFSTLEIQRTEQGDSAMYLCASSFGGAGYDEQFFGPGTRLTVL.